The 27 T cell receptor beta chains below come from one sample, sequenced in a study of cytomegalovirus exposure and HLA in healthy donors. With 60 Vbeta and 13 Jbeta primers, the PCR was carried out. Sequenced by immunoSEQ multiplex PCR; TCRdb stores in-frame clones only, minus some. Here the sample spans about 150,000 clones, 55% to 80% being singletons. Sequences were obtained from PBMCs. These receptor sequences come from a woman aged 55-70 years in good health and CMV-seropositive.

This sequence joins TRBV28 and TRBJ2-4, with TRBD2 as a possible D gene (7 bases). In germline, CDR1 is MDHEN, CDR2 SYDVKM. The germline V and J ends were trimmed by 5 bases and 7 bases, with 12 bases remaining between them. The length of the CDR3 is 13 residues. The chain's CDR3 is CASSGGGGNIQYF. DNA for the CDR3: TGTGCCAGCAGTGGGGGAGGGGGGAACATTCAGTACTTC.

The chain employs TRBV6-1 and TRBJ2-5; D possibly corresponds to TRBD2 (6 bases). The J call is in doubt because the DNA end fits TRBJ2-7 better. The CDR3 is 14 residues long. In germline, CDR1 is MNHNS, CDR2 SASEGT. The DNA of the CDR3 is TGTGCCAGCAGTGAACCCGGGAGTCGGCACGAGCAGTACTTC. This gives the protein CASSEPGSRHEQYF.

This chain joins TRBV11-1 and TRBJ2-3, with 7 bases fitting TRBD2. Germline CDR1 reads SGHAT; CDR2 reads FQDESV (reference sequence). V was pared by 5 bases and J by 2 bases, with 16 bases of the junction left unmatched. The CDR3 is made up of 18 amino acids. CDR3: CASSTGVRGGGDTDTQYF. In nucleotides, the CDR3 is TGTGCCAGCAGCACCGGGGTACGCGGTGGGGGGGACACAGATACGCAGTATTTT.

This clone was observed a single time. The gene calls are TRBV19 and TRBJ2-7; TRBD1 aligns across 8 bases. V trimming: 3 bases; J trimming: 2 bases; junction bases outside the gene matches: 6. This CDR3 has 15 amino acids. The germline gives CDR1 LNHDA, CDR2 SQIVND (reference sequence). In DNA, the CDR3 is TGTGCCAGTAGTATCGGCGGGACAGGTGCCTACGAGCAGTACTTC. Translation: CASSIGGTGAYEQYF.

This clone occurred a few times. The chain links TRBV5-1 to TRBJ2-1; a weak D match, TRBD1 (6 bases). V lost 1 base and J 5 bases, leaving 10 bases between the germline ends. The CDR3 has 14 amino acids. Looked up from germline, CDR1 is SGHRS and CDR2 is YFSETQ. The CDR3 spells CASSLQGNNNEQFF. The CDR3 DNA follows: TGCGCCAGCAGCTTGCAGGGGAATAACAATGAGCAGTTCTTC.

The chain carries TRBV29-1 and TRBJ2-3, with 7 positions matching TRBD1. CDR1 and CDR2 (germline): SQVTM, ANQGSEA. Trimming cost V 6 bases and J 0 bases; bases outside gene matches: 3. The CDR3 contains 13 residues. This CDR3 reads CSVTGVSTDTQYF. DNA of the CDR3: TGCAGCGTAACAGGGGTGAGCACAGATACGCAGTATTTT.

V usage is TRBV5-1 and J usage is TRBJ2-5, with D perhaps matching TRBD1 (6 bases). The J call may not be correct, given that the DNA end is closer to TRBJ2-7. Germline values: CDR1 SGHRS, CDR2 YFSETQ. This CDR3 spans 15 amino acids. The CDR3 region has the DNA TGCGCCAGCAGCTTGGAACAGGGTGGGGGCTACGAGCAGTACTTC. Protein: CASSLEQGGGYEQYF.

This chain joins TRBV5-6 and TRBJ2-5; possible D gene TRBD2, 5 bases. CDR1 is SGHDT and CDR2 is YYEEEE in the germline V gene. This CDR3 is built from 14 residues. With 0 bases removed from V and 7 bases from J, the gap between germline ends came to 13 bases. The CDR3 is CASSLAGVVGTQYF. CDR3 nucleotide sequence: TGTGCCAGCAGCTTGGCCGGGGTGGTGGGGACCCAGTACTTC. Complete variable domain (other parts from reference TRBV5-6 and TRBJ2-5): DAGVTQSPTHLIKTRGQQVTLRCSPKSGHDTVSWYQQALGQGPQFIFQYYEEEERQRGNFPDRFSGHQFPNYSSELNVNALLLGDSALYLCASSLAGVVGTQYFGPGTRLLVL.

The chain carries TRBV7-8 and TRBJ1-1; TRBD1 matches 8 bases. There are 15 residues in the CDR3. V was clipped by 2 bases and J by 10 bases; unmatched bases: 12. In germline, CDR1 is SGHVS, CDR2 FQNEAQ. The CDR3 sequence: CASSLKPLLDRAAFF. CDR3 coding DNA: TGTGCCAGCAGCTTAAAGCCTTTGCTGGACAGGGCAGCTTTCTTT.

This clone occurred a few times. The V gene is TRBV4-2, the J gene TRBJ2-1; possibly TRBD2 for D (6 bases). The ends were cut back, 4 bases at V and 8 bases at J, with 18 bases in the middle. Germline V gene sequence: CDR1 LGHNA, CDR2 YNFKEQ. The CDR3 is 15 residues long. CDR3 residues: CASSLFGRREDEQFF. The CDR3 nucleotides read TGTGCCAGCAGCCTATTCGGACGGAGGGAGGATGAGCAGTTCTTC.

This chain joins TRBV28 and TRBJ1-1, with D unresolved. Trimming left V 5 bases short and J 3 bases short, with 16 bases between. CDR1 is MDHEN, CDR2 SYDVKM, per germline. The CDR3 extends over 15 amino acids. The CDR3 nucleotides are TGTGCCAGCAGTCTGAAAGATCCCGCAGACACTGAAGCTTTCTTT. Protein: CASSLKDPADTEAFF.

This clone occurred once. The V gene is TRBV6-6, the J gene TRBJ2-3; D is undetermined. CDR3 length: 16 residues. Germline CDR1 reads MNHNY; CDR2 reads SVGAGI (reference sequence). Between the trimmed V and J ends, which lost 6 bases and 2 bases, there was a span of 18 bases. The CDR3 nucleotides are TGTGCCAGCAGCGAAAGCTTGGAGCCCCCCACAGATACGCAGTATTTT. This codes for CASSESLEPPTDTQYF.

Turning to this clone: This same CDR3 is encoded by further DNA sequences in the sample. V usage is TRBV7-9 and J usage is TRBJ1-1; the match to TRBD1 covers 7 bases. The germline gives CDR1 SEHNR, CDR2 FQNEAQ (reference sequence). The J segment lost 3 bases and the V segment lost 4 bases, leaving 5 bases of the junction unmatched. This CDR3 is built from 14 residues. CDR3 residues: CASSSQQGYTEAFF. For the CDR3, the DNA is TGTGCCAGCAGCTCACAACAGGGGTACACTGAAGCTTTCTTT.

J is TRBJ2-1 and V is TRBV30, with 7 nucleotides matching TRBD2. J lost 1 base, V lost 6 bases, and 9 bases had no gene match. In germline, CDR1 is GTSNPN, CDR2 SVGIG (reference sequence). The CDR3 length is 15 residues. The CDR3 reads CACSLVSGSYNEQFF. CDR3 in DNA: TGTGCCTGCTCCCTAGTTAGCGGGTCCTACAATGAGCAGTTCTTC.

V gene TRBV15 combines with J gene TRBJ1-5, with a possible D match to TRBD1 (6 bases). Germline V gene sequence: CDR1 LNHNV, CDR2 YYDKDF (reference sequence). This CDR3 spans 15 amino acids. With 1 base removed from V and 6 bases from J, the gap between germline ends came to 13 bases. The CDR3 bases are TGTGCCACCAGCAGAGTAGACAGGCTGGCTCAGCCCCAGCATTTT. It encodes CATSRVDRLAQPQHF.

Details on this clone: A much larger clone differs by one base, so this may be a read error. The chain uses TRBV27 and TRBJ2-3, with D tentatively TRBD2 (5 bases). Looked up from germline, CDR1 is MNHEY and CDR2 is SMNVEV (reference sequence). Between the trimmed V and J ends, which lost 3 bases and 5 bases, there was a span of 15 bases. This CDR3 spans 15 amino acids. The CDR3 nucleotides read TGTGCCAGCAGTTTTACGGGGAGAGGGATAGATACGCAGTATTTT. Protein product: CASSFTGRGIDTQYF.

V usage is TRBV28 and J usage is TRBJ2-7; 8 nucleotides line up with TRBD2. The CDR3 loop spans 13 amino acids. Trimming took 10 bases from V and 0 from J; bases not matched to a gene: 5. The germline gives CDR1 MDHEN, CDR2 SYDVKM. The CDR3 here is CAIKSGSSYEQYF. As DNA, the CDR3 is TGTGCCATAAAAAGCGGGAGCTCCTACGAGCAGTACTTC.

This clone was seen a handful of times. CDR3 in amino acids: CASTQGSNEQFF. As DNA, the CDR3 is TGTGCCAGCACCCAGGGGAGCAATGAGCAGTTCTTC. J is TRBJ2-1 and V is TRBV28; the D gene is possibly TRBD1 (6 bases). Trimming shortened V by 7 bases and J by 6 bases, and 10 bases separated the two germline ends. The CDR3 extends over 12 amino acids. CDR1 and CDR2 (germline): MDHEN, SYDVKM.

The chain carries TRBV4-3 and TRBJ2-6, with 8 positions matching TRBD1. CDR1 is LGHNA, CDR2 YSLEER, per germline. Trimming at V came to 5 bases and at J to 4 bases, leaving 4 bases not matched to a gene. The CDR3 extends over 15 amino acids. The chain's CDR3 is CASSRQGTGANVLTF. The CDR3 nucleotides read TGCGCCAGCAGCAGACAGGGGACGGGGGCCAACGTCCTGACTTTC.

The chain employs TRBV28 and TRBJ1-2; tentative D call: TRBD1 (6 bases). The V and J ends lost 2 bases and 3 bases respectively, with 13 bases between them. The CDR3 totals 15 residues. Germline V gene data show CDR1 as MDHEN and CDR2 as SYDVKM. CDR3 nucleotide sequence: TGTGCCAGCAGTTTACCCGCAGGGGTAGACTATGGCTACACCTTC. Translating gives CASSLPAGVDYGYTF.

This sequence joins TRBV7-3 and TRBJ1-2; 8 nucleotides align to TRBD1. Germline V gene lookup returns CDR1 SGHTA and CDR2 FQGTGA. The CDR3 totals 14 residues. V trimming: 5 bases; J trimming: 4 bases; junction bases outside the gene matches: 6. CDR3: CASSPGQGRYGYTF. Written as DNA, the CDR3 is TGTGCCAGCAGCCCCGGACAGGGTCGCTATGGCTACACCTTC.

This clone was seen a handful of times. The chain joins TRBV6-6 to TRBJ2-5; the D is unclear. The V and J ends lost 4 bases and 2 bases respectively, with 5 bases between them. The CDR3 loop spans 12 amino acids. CDR1 is MNHNY, CDR2 SVGAGI, per germline (reference sequence). Written as DNA, the CDR3 is TGTGCCAGCAGTTCGAGTCAAGAGACCCAGTACTTC. As protein: CASSSSQETQYF.

This chain links TRBV5-1 with TRBJ1-1; perhaps TRBD1 as D (6 bases). V lost 3 bases and J 4 bases, leaving 16 bases between the germline ends. The germline V gene encodes CDR1 SGHRS and CDR2 YFSETQ. This CDR3 is built from 15 residues. CDR3 amino acids: CASSSGQSGGTEAFF. CDR3 sequence (DNA): TGCGCCAGCAGCTCGGGACAAAGTGGGGGCACTGAAGCTTTCTTT.

V gene TRBV4-1 combines with J gene TRBJ2-7, with 7 bases that match TRBD1. This CDR3 contains 16 residues. V shed 0 bases, J shed 7 bases, and the junction held 12 bases outside the gene matches. Germline loops: CDR1 MGHRA, CDR2 YSYEKL. The CDR3 is CASSQETQGTYREQYF. The CDR3 coding sequence is TGCGCCAGCAGCCAAGAAACACAGGGGACCTATCGGGAGCAGTACTTC.

This clone has a handful of counts. V is TRBV6-4 and J is TRBJ2-1, with TRBD2 identical over 9 bases. The CDR3 covers 16 residues. Germline V gene data show CDR1 as MRHNA and CDR2 as SNTAGT. The ends lost 8 bases at V and 7 bases at J; junction bases unmatched: 15. Here the CDR3 DNA reads TGTGCCAGCCTCCTCGTGAAGCGGGAGGCCCAGAATGAGCAGTTCTTC. Its protein product is CASLLVKREAQNEQFF.

The chain links TRBV7-8 to TRBJ1-3, with TRBD1 as a possible D gene (6 bases). V was clipped by 5 bases and J by 5 bases, with 19 bases between them. Germline CDR1 SGHVS, CDR2 FQNEAQ. This CDR3 has 16 amino acids. The CDR3 region has the DNA TGTGCCAGCAGCCATATACAGGGCCGTAATCGAAACACCATATATTTT. Protein sequence: CASSHIQGRNRNTIYF.

The chain employs TRBV6-5 and TRBJ2-1; D perhaps matches TRBD2 (6 bases). V lost 6 bases to trimming and J lost 5 bases, with 14 bases between them. Germline V gene sequence: CDR1 MNHEY, CDR2 SVGAGI. The CDR3 sequence is 14 residues long. The CDR3: CASRGGGRNNEQFF. The CDR3 region has the DNA TGTGCCAGCAGGGGAGGTGGGAGAAACAATGAGCAGTTCTTC.